A single sample is the source of the 17 T cell receptor beta chains below, sequenced in a study of molecular identifiers for immune sequencing clone quantification. TCRdb analysed the PCR reads with MiXCR anew, one entry per CDR3 protein. The sample carries approximately 680,000 distinct CDR3 sequences, around 25% recorded once. Sequenced material: naive CD8+ T cells from blood, with Jurkat cell RNA spiked in. Subset described: FACS-sorted CD8+CD4-CCR7+CD45RA+ naive T cells. These receptors all stem from a human donor in good health. Some libraries in this study had Jurkat cell RNA spiked in.

Only a few counts were recorded for this clonotype. The chain recombines TRBV20-1 with TRBJ2-7, with D possibly being TRBD2 (5 bases). The germline CDR1 and CDR2 sequences are DFQATT and SNEGSKA (reference sequence). There are 14 residues in the CDR3. V was clipped by 0 bases and J by 1 base, with 10 bases between them. CDR3 protein: CSARDRGYSYEQYF. DNA for the CDR3: TGCAGTGCTAGAGATCGCGGGTATTCCTACGAGCAGTACTTC.

The chain employs TRBV6-2 or TRBV6-3 and TRBJ1-1, with 11 bases lining up with TRBD1. The CDR3 runs to 14 residues. Germline assignment: CDR1 MNHEY and CDR2 SVGEGT. The ends lost 7 bases at V and 10 bases at J; junction bases unmatched: 11. The CDR3 DNA reads as TGTGCCAGCATCACAGGACAGGGGGCGTATGGAGCTTTCTTT. Translation gives CASITGQGAYGAFF.

This clonotype was picked up many times. The V and J genes are TRBV4-3 and TRBJ2-7; no reliable D call. The germline CDR1 and CDR2 sequences are LGHNA and YSLEER. The CDR3 extends over 15 amino acids. V was shortened by 1 base and J by 3 bases, with 13 bases between the two germline ends. CDR3 sequence (DNA): TGCGCCAGCAGCCAAGGGTACGGCAACCTCTACGAGCAGTACTTC. Translated, it gives CASSQGYGNLYEQYF.

This clonotype was found many times. The chain recombines TRBV7-9 with TRBJ1-1; D gene uncertain. Trimming removed 6 bases from V and 4 bases from J, with 12 bases in between. The CDR3 consists of 13 residues. Per the germline V gene, CDR1 is SEHNR and CDR2 is FQNEAQ (reference sequence). The CDR3 DNA reads as TGTGCCAGCAGGACGGACTTGGGCACTGAAGCTTTCTTT. It is translated as CASRTDLGTEAFF.

Turning to this clonotype: A much more abundant neighbour one base away suggests this may be a read error. The rearrangement joins TRBV6-2 or TRBV6-3 to TRBJ2-3, with D maybe TRBD1 (7 bases). This CDR3 spans 13 amino acids. Germline CDR1 MNHEY, CDR2 SVGEGT. V gave up 11 bases and J gave up 4 bases, with 16 bases separating them. The DNA of the CDR3 is TGTGCCGGAGGAGGGGGCGAAGCAGATACGCAGTATTTT. Its translation: CAGGGGEADTQYF.

V is TRBV5-1 and J is TRBJ2-7; D is perhaps TRBD1 (6 bases). Germline assignment: CDR1 SGHRS and CDR2 YFSETQ. Trimming pared 1 base from V and 4 bases from J, leaving 15 bases between. This CDR3 spans 15 amino acids. CDR3 bases: TGCGCCAGCAGCTTGTATGGGGGCCAATTATACGAGCAGTACTTC. It yields the protein CASSLYGGQLYEQYF. Filled out from reference TRBV5-1 and TRBJ2-7, the complete variable domain reads KAGVTQTPRYLIKTRGQQVTLSCSPISGHRSVSWYQQTPGQGLQFLFEYFSETQRNKGNFPGRFSGRQFSNSRSEMNVSTLELGDSALYLCASSLYGGQLYEQYFGPGTRLTVT.

This chain links TRBV24-1 with TRBJ2-1; TRBD1 matches at 10 bases. This CDR3 spans 15 amino acids. Germline V CDR1 and CDR2: KGHDR, SFDVKD. V lost 5 bases and J lost 6; bases outside the gene matches: 6. The CDR3 reads CATSGPGQGSNEQFF. The CDR3 bases are TGTGCCACCAGTGGGCCGGGACAGGGGAGCAATGAGCAGTTCTTC.

This clonotype showed up just a few times. This chain uses TRBV11-1 with TRBJ2-7; 7 nucleotides agree with TRBD1. Germline loops: CDR1 SGHAT, CDR2 FQDESV (reference sequence). J was trimmed by 5 bases and V by 5 bases; bases with no gene match: 9. The CDR3 consists of 14 residues. CDR3 bases: TGTGCCAGCAGCCACAGAGGGACAGTCCACGAGCAGTACTTC. This translates into CASSHRGTVHEQYF.

Note on this clonotype: One end of the junction does not line up with germline, which may come from a read error. The rearrangement links TRBV19 to TRBJ2-6; the D gene is possibly TRBD2 (7 bases). Germline loops: CDR1 LNHDA, CDR2 SQIVND (reference sequence). This CDR3 contains 15 residues. Written as DNA, the CDR3 is TGTGCCAGTAGTGACGGGAGTAGGGGGGGCAACGTCCTGACTTTC. Translation: CASSDGSRGGNVLTF.

This clonotype was observed a few times. Since a much larger clone is just one base distant, this may be a read error. V and J are TRBV29-1 and TRBJ1-1; D remains unclear. Germline V CDR1 and CDR2: SQVTM, ANQGSEA. The CDR3 has 10 amino acids. The CDR3 region has the DNA TGCAGCGTCGCCCACACTGAAGCTCTCTTT. This encodes CSVAHTEALF.

This clonotype turned up a few times. The rearrangement uses TRBV13 and TRBJ1-4, with 7 bases matching TRBD1. Unmatched junction bases numbered 7, after V lost 3 bases and J lost 6 bases. In germline, CDR1 is PRHDT, CDR2 FYEKMQ (reference sequence). The CDR3 is made up of 15 amino acids. CDR3 coding DNA: TGTGCCAGCAGCTTTTTCCAGCAGGGGGATGAAAAACTGTTTTTT. Its protein is CASSFFQQGDEKLFF.

The chain has TRBV18 and TRBJ2-1; 8 bases align to TRBD2. This CDR3 has 15 amino acids. Losses at the gene ends were 3 bases for V and 6 bases for J; bases not matched to a gene: 7. Germline CDR1 reads KGHSH; CDR2 reads LQKENI. The CDR3, as DNA: TGTGCCAGCTCACCCTGGCGGGAGGATCCCAATGAGCAGTTCTTC. Translating it yields CASSPWREDPNEQFF.

There are many counts of this clonotype. This chain links TRBV6-6 with TRBJ2-4; D is possibly TRBD1 (6 bases). This CDR3 has 18 amino acids. V was pared by 4 bases and J by 8 bases, with 27 bases between. Germline lookup yields CDR1 MNHNY and CDR2 SVGAGI (reference sequence). The CDR3 sequence: CASSFDWPSSKKGDIQYF. CDR3 DNA sequence: TGTGCCAGCAGTTTTGACTGGCCTAGCTCCAAAAAGGGGGACATTCAGTACTTC.

For this clonotype: The junction differs from germline at one of its ends, possibly a read error. This chain joins TRBV29-1 and TRBJ2-7; D possibly corresponds to TRBD2 (7 bases). The CDR3 is 15 residues long. CDR1 is SQVTM and CDR2 is ANQGSEA in the germline V gene. This chain's CDR3 is CSVQSWGGLSYGQYF. In DNA form, the CDR3 reads TGCAGCGTTCAAAGTTGGGGGGGGCTCTCCTACGGGCAGTACTTC.

To note about this clonotype: This may arise from a read error, as a much more abundant clone is one base away. The chain uses TRBV3-1 and TRBJ2-2; the D is unclear. Trimming took 4 bases from V and 6 from J, leaving 15 bases between them. This CDR3 is built from 15 residues. Per the germline V gene, CDR1 is LGHDT and CDR2 is YNNKEL (reference sequence). CDR3 protein: CASSLDGSGAGELFF. The CDR3 DNA is TGTGCCAGCAGCCTAGACGGCTCAGGAGCCGGGGAGCTGTTTTTT.

The table lists this clonotype with many counts. CDR3 DNA: TGTGCCAGCAGCTTAGGGACCAGGGACCTCTACAATGAGCAGTTCTTC. Translated, it gives CASSLGTRDLYNEQFF. V gene TRBV7-9 combines with J gene TRBJ2-1; the D gene could be TRBD1 or TRBD2 (5 bases each). In germline, CDR1 is SEHNR, CDR2 FQNEAQ (reference sequence). V lost 1 base and J 3 bases, leaving 13 bases between the germline ends. There are 16 residues in the CDR3.

CDR3 nucleotide sequence: TGTGCCAGCAGCTTAGGGGGACTAGCTGAGCAGTTCTTC. Amino acid sequence: CASSLGGLAEQFF. The chain is built from TRBV7-9 and TRBJ2-1; 9 bases map to TRBD2. Germline V gene sequence: CDR1 SEHNR, CDR2 FQNEAQ (reference sequence). This CDR3 has 13 amino acids. With 1 base clipped from V and 9 bases from J, the junction kept 1 base outside the gene matches.